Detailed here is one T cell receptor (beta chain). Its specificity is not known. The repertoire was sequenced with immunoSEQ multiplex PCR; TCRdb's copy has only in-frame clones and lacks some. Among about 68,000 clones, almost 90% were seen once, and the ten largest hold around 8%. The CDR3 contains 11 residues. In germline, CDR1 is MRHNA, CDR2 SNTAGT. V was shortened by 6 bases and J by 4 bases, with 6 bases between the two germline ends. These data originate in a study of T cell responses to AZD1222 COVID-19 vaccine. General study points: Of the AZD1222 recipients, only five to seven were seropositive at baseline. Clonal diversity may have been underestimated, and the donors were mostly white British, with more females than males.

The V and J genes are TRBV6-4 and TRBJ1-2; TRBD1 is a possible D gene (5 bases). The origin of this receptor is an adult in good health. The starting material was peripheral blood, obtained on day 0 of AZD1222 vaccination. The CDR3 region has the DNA TGTGCCAGCAGGGGGGTCTATGGCTACACCTTC. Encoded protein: CASRGVYGYTF.